This entry features one T cell receptor (beta chain) sequence. The V gene lost 2 bases and the J gene lost 5 bases, with 15 bases spanning the gap. The germline gives CDR1 LGHNT, CDR2 FRNRAP. CDR3 size: 15 residues. The data were taken from a study of PD-L1 blockade in urothelial cancer. Looking at the study overall: Every 3 weeks, patients received intravenous atezolizumab 1,200 mg, beginning 2014. Bladder-origin urothelial cancer in males described most of the roughly 30 patients. Prior chemotherapy regimens per patient numbered 0 to 3. A median blood sample held approximately 140,000 T cells and about 78,000 unique TCRs.

Using immunoSEQ multiplex PCR, the repertoire was profiled, and TCRdb retains in-frame clones only, with some absent. The sample includes fewer than 60,000 clones, about four fifths of them seen just once. Time point indicated: pretreatment peripheral blood. The source of this sequence is a man aged 45-65 years with urothelial cancer. The input for sequencing was PBMCs, taken around atezolizumab (anti-PD-L1) treatment. The chain joins TRBV12-5 to TRBJ2-5, with TRBD2 as a possible D gene (5 bases). The DNA for the CDR3 is TGTGCTAGTGGTTTGAGGTCCCGCTCGGGGGAGACCCAGTACTTC. It specifies CASGLRSRSGETQYF.